The clone carrying this TCR beta chain was counted between two and nine times. These data come from a study of immune evolution from preneoplasia to lung adenocarcinoma. Resections took place in Japan or China from about 2014 to 2017. V shed 5 bases and J shed 11 bases, with 19 bases lying between them. Germline lookup yields CDR1 SEHNR and CDR2 FQNEAQ (reference sequence). The CDR3 has 14 amino acids. The protocol was immunoSEQ multiplex PCR, while the TCRdb copy is restricted to in-frame clones and leaves out a portion. The table has fewer than 50,000 clones, over 75% seen once; the top ten hold about 4.7%.

The clonotype was recovered from a person aged 55 to 69 with lung adenocarcinoma. The chain is built from TRBV7-9 and TRBJ2-1; possible D gene TRBD1, 6 bases. Sample: FFPE invasive lung adenocarcinoma tissue. Here the CDR3 DNA reads TGTGCCAGCAGCCAGGGGTCTAGTATTACCCAGCAGTTCTTC. It translates to CASSQGSSITQQFF.